This entry is about one T cell receptor (beta chain). This specimen belongs to a study of cytomegalovirus exposure and HLA in healthy donors. 60 Vbeta and 13 Jbeta primers were used in PCR. Assay used: immunoSEQ multiplex PCR; TCRdb lists only in-frame clones, some missing. Of about 130,000 clones detected, around 77% appear once; the ten largest clones hold around 1.8%. V lost 3 bases and J lost 0, with 13 bases in between. This CDR3 has 16 amino acids. Germline values: CDR1 KGHSH, CDR2 LQKENI. This chain uses TRBV18 with TRBJ2-3; the D is unclear. The material sequenced was PBMCs. This sequence originates from a woman in her forties or fifties in good health and CMV-seronegative. CDR3: CASSPPGGTSTDTQYF. DNA of the CDR3: TGTGCCAGCTCACCCCCTGGCGGAACTAGCACAGATACGCAGTATTTT.